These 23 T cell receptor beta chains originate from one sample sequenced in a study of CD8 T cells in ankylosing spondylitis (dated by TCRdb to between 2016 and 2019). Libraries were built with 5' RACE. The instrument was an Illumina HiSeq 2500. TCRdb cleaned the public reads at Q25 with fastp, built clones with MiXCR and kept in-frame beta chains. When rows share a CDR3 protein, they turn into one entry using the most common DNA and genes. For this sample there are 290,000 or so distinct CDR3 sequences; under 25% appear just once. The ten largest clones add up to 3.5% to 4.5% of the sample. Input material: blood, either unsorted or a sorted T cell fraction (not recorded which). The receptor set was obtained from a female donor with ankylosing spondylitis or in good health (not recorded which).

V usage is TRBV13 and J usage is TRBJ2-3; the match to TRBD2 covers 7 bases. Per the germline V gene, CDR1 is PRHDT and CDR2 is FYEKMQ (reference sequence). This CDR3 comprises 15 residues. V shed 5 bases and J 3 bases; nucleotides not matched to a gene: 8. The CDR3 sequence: CASSVGLVPTDTQYF. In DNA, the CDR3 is TGTGCCAGCAGCGTTGGACTAGTCCCAACAGATACGCAGTATTTT.

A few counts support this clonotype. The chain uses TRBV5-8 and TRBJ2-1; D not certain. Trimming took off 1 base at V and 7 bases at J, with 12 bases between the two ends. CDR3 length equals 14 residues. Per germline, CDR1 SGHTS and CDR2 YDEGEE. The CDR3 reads CASSLLQRANEQFF. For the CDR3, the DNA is TGTGCCAGCAGCTTGTTACAGCGCGCAAATGAGCAGTTCTTC.

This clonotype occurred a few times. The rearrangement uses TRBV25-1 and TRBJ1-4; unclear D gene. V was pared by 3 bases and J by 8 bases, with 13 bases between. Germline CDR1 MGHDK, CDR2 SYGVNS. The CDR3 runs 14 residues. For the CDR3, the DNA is TGTGCCAGCAGTGACAGGCCCCTAGGGGAAAAACTGTTTTTT. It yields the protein CASSDRPLGEKLFF.

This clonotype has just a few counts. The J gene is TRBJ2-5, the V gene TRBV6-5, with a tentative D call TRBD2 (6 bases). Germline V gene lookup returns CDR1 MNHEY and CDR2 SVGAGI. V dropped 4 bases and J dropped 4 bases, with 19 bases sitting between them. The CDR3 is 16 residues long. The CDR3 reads CASSSRTIWSGETQYF. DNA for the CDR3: TGTGCCAGCAGTTCTAGGACTATATGGAGTGGAGAGACCCAGTACTTC.

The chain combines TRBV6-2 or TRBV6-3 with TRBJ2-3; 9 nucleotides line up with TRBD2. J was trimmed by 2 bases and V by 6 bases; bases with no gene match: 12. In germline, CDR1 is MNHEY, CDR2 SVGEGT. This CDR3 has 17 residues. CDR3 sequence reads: CASSPAKAGGLTDTQYF. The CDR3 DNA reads TGTGCCAGCAGCCCAGCCAAAGCGGGAGGACTCACAGATACGCAGTATTTT.

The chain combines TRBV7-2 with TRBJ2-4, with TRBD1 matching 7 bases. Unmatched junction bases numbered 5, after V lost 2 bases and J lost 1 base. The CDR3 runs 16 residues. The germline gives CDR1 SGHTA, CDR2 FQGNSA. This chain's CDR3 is CASSLPTGIAKNIQYF. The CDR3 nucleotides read TGTGCCAGCAGCTTACCGACAGGGATCGCCAAAAACATTCAGTACTTC. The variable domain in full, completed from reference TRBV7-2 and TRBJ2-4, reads GAGVSQSPSNKVTEKGKDVELRCDPISGHTALYWYRQSLGQGLEFLIYFQGNSAPDKSGLPSDRFSAERTGGSVSTLTIQRTQQEDSAVYLCASSLPTGIAKNIQYFGAGTRLSVL.

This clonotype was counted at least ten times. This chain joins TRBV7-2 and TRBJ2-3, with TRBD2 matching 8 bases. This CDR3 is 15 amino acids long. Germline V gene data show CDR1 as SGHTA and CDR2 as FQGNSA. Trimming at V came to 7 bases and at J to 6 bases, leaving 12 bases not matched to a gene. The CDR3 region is CASNPGGTSGDTQYF. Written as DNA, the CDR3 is TGTGCCAGCAACCCTGGCGGGACTAGTGGGGATACGCAGTATTTT.

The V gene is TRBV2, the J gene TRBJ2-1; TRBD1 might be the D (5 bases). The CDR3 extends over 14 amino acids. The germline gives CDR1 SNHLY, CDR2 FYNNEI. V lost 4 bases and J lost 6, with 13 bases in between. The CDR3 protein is CASSGGRPPNEQFF. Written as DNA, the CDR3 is TGTGCCAGCAGTGGGGGCAGACCCCCCAATGAGCAGTTCTTC.

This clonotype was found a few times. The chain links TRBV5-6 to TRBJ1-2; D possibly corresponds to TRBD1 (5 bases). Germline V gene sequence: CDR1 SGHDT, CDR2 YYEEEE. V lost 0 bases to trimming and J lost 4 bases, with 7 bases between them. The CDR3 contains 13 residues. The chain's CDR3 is CASSLVRAYGYTF. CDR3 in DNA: TGTGCCAGCAGCTTGGTCAGGGCCTATGGCTACACCTTC. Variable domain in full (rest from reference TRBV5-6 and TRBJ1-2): DAGVTQSPTHLIKTRGQQVTLRCSPKSGHDTVSWYQQALGQGPQFIFQYYEEEERQRGNFPDRFSGHQFPNYSSELNVNALLLGDSALYLCASSLVRAYGYTFGSGTRLTVV.

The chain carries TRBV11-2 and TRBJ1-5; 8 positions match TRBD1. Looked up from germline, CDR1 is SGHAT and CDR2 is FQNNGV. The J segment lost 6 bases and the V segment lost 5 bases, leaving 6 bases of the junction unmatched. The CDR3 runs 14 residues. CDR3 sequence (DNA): TGTGCCAGCAGCGGTCAGGGGGCGGGTCAGCCCCAGCATTTT. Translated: CASSGQGAGQPQHF.

The CDR3 DNA sequence: TGTGCCAGCAGTGGGGACATCATTGGCAAAAACATTCAGTACTTC. Translated: CASSGDIIGKNIQYF. J is TRBJ2-4 and V is TRBV2; D is perhaps TRBD1 (6 bases). CDR3 length equals 15 residues. V was cut by 4 bases and J by 3 bases, with 13 bases left in between. Germline assignment: CDR1 SNHLY and CDR2 FYNNEI.

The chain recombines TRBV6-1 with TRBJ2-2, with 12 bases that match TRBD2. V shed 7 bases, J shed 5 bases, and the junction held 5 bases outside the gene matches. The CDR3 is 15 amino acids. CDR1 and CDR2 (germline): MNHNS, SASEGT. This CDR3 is CASKASGRDTGELFF. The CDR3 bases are TGTGCCAGCAAGGCTAGCGGGAGGGATACCGGGGAGCTGTTTTTT.

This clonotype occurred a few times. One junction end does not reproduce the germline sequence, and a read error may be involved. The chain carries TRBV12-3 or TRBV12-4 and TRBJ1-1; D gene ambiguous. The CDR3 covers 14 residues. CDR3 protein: CASTLSWVNTEAFF. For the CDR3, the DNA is TGTGCCAGCACTTTAAGTTGGGTGAACACTGAAGCTTTCTTT.

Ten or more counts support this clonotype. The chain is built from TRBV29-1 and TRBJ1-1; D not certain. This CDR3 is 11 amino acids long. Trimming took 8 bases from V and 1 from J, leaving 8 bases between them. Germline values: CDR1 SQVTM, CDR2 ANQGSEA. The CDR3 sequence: CSIDGNTEAFF. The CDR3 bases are TGCAGCATCGACGGGAACACTGAAGCTTTCTTT.

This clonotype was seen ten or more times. CDR3 coding DNA: TGCAGCGTGGACAGGACTAGCGGGAACTTCAATGAGCAGTTCTTC. Amino acid sequence: CSVDRTSGNFNEQFF. The chain employs TRBV29-1 and TRBJ2-1, with 12 bases aligning to TRBD2. This CDR3 has 15 amino acids. V dropped 6 bases and J dropped 6; count of bases not matched to a gene: 9. The germline CDR1 and CDR2 sequences are SQVTM and ANQGSEA.

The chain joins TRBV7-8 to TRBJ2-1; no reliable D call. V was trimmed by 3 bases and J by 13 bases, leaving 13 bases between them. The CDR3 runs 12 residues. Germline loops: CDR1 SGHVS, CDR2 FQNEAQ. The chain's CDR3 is CASSFSNTRQFF. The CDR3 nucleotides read TGTGCCAGCAGCTTTTCTAACACCCGCCAGTTCTTC.

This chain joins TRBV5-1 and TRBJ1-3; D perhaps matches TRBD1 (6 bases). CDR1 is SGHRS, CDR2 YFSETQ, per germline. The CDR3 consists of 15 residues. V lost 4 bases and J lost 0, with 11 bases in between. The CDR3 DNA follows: TGCGCCAGCAGCCCGGCGGACAGCTCTGGAAACACCATATATTTT. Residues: CASSPADSSGNTIYF.

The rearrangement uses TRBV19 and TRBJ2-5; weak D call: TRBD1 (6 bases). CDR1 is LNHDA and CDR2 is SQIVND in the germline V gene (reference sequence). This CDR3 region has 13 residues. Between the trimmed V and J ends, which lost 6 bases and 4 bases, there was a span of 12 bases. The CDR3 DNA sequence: TGTGCCAGTAGCCCACAGGGAAGAGAGACCCAGTACTTC. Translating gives CASSPQGRETQYF.

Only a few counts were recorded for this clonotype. CDR3 in amino acids: CASSQDSSLAGQQETQYF. CDR3 bases: TGCGCCAGCAGCCAAGATTCATCCCTAGCGGGGCAACAAGAGACCCAGTACTTC. This chain connects TRBV4-3 to TRBJ2-5, with TRBD2 matching over 9 bases. With 0 bases clipped from V and 2 bases from J, the junction kept 10 bases outside the gene matches. The CDR3 loop spans 18 amino acids. Germline CDR1 and CDR2: LGHNA and YSLEER.

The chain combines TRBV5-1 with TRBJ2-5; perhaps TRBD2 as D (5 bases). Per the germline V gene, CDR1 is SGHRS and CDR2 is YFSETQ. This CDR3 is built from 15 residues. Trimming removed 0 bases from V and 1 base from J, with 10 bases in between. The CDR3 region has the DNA TGCGCCAGCAGCTTGGCCTGGCGGGCCCAAGAGACCCAGTACTTC. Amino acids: CASSLAWRAQETQYF. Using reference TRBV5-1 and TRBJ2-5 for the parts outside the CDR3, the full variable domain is KAGVTQTPRYLIKTRGQQVTLSCSPISGHRSVSWYQQTPGQGLQFLFEYFSETQRNKGNFPGRFSGRQFSNSRSEMNVSTLELGDSALYLCASSLAWRAQETQYFGPGTRLLVL.

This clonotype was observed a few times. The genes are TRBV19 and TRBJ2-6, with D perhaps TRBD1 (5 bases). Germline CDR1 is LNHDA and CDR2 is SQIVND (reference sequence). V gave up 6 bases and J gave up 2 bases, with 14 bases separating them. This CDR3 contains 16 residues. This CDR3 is CASRRQTATGANVLTF. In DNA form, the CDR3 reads TGTGCCAGTAGGCGACAGACGGCCACTGGGGCCAACGTCCTGACTTTC.

Here the CDR3 reads CASLRSGANVLTF. The CDR3 coding sequence is TGTGCCAGCCTCCGGTCCGGGGCCAACGTCCTGACTTTC. The J gene is TRBJ2-6, the V gene TRBV12-3 or TRBV12-4; D remains unclear. This CDR3 comprises 13 residues. Trimming cost V 8 bases and J 4 bases, with 9 bases left between them.

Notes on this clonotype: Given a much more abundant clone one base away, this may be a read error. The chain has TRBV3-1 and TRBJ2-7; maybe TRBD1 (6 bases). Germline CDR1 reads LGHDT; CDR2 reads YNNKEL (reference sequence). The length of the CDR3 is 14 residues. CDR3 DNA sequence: TGTGCCACCAGCCAAGGGGTAGCTGGGGGCCAGCAGTACTTC. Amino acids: CATSQGVAGGQQYF.